One sample yielded the 6 T cell receptor beta chains listed below, sequenced in a study of shared clonotypes between healthy human individuals. Data came from immunoSEQ multiplex PCR; TCRdb stores just in-frame clones and leaves some out. Counted here are about 1.1 million clones, approximately 78% occurring once; the ten biggest clones make up 0.5% to 0.6%. Material for sequencing was memory CD4+ T cells from PBMCs. Documented subset: CD45RA-negative fraction. Receptors were obtained from a man aged 18 to 30 in good health. Some clones in this sample may be carry-over from other donors' samples.

As to this clone: This sample includes further DNA sequences coding for the same CDR3. This sequence joins TRBV5-4 and TRBJ1-1; D remains unclear. Per germline, CDR1 SGHNT and CDR2 YYREEE (reference sequence). The CDR3 runs to 13 residues. The ends were cut back, 0 bases at V and 1 base at J, with 4 bases in the middle. For the CDR3, the DNA is TGTGCCAGCAGCTTGGGTGGGAACACTGAAGCTTTCTTT. Amino acids: CASSLGGNTEAFF.

This chain links TRBV6-5 with TRBJ2-3, with unresolved D. V was clipped by 0 bases and J by 0 bases, with 4 bases between them. Germline V CDR1 and CDR2: MNHEY, SVGAGI. The CDR3 covers 14 residues. The CDR3 reads CASSYSHSTDTQYF. CDR3 DNA sequence: TGTGCCAGCAGTTACTCACATAGCACAGATACGCAGTATTTT.

As for this clone: Other DNA sequences of this sample code for an identical CDR3. The rearrangement links TRBV28 to TRBJ2-3; the D is unclear. Deletions cut 1 base from V and 5 bases from J, with 4 bases between. Germline values: CDR1 MDHEN, CDR2 SYDVKM. The CDR3 runs to 12 residues. The CDR3 is CASSLSGDTQYF. In DNA form, the CDR3 reads TGTGCCAGCAGTTTATCCGGAGATACGCAGTATTTT.

This chain uses TRBV7-9 with TRBJ2-3; the D call may be TRBD1 or TRBD2 (5 bases each). The V end was cut by 3 bases, the J end by 4 bases, with 14 bases between. There are 15 residues in the CDR3. Germline loops: CDR1 SEHNR, CDR2 FQNEAQ (reference sequence). This CDR3 reads CASSFGTGSADTQYF. DNA for the CDR3: TGTGCCAGCAGCTTTGGGACCGGCAGCGCAGATACGCAGTATTTT.

This sequence joins TRBV28 and TRBJ1-2; D possibly corresponds to TRBD1 (5 bases). Germline V gives CDR1 MDHEN, CDR2 SYDVKM. V was cut by 3 bases and J by 8 bases, with 13 bases left in between. The CDR3 runs 13 residues. CDR3 coding DNA: TGTGCCAGCAGTTTCAGGGCCGGGAACGGCTACACCTTC. Its protein product is CASSFRAGNGYTF.

V usage is TRBV4-1 and J usage is TRBJ1-5, with D hard to call. The CDR3 is 15 amino acids. Germline-derived CDR1 and CDR2 are MGHRA and YSYEKL. Between the trimmed V and J ends, which lost 1 base and 5 bases, there was a span of 12 bases. CDR3 in amino acids: CASSQGRFRDQPQHF. The DNA for the CDR3 is TGCGCCAGCAGCCAAGGCAGATTTCGCGATCAGCCCCAGCATTTT.